The 14 T cell receptor beta chains presented below share a single source sample, sequenced in a study of persistence of HIV-infected CD4 T cells (dated by TCRdb to about 2020). These receptors' targets are unknown. Sample treatment or condition, as interpreted from the label and publication: suppressive antiretroviral therapy. Cells were stimulated with lysates of CMV-infected fibroblasts at 9.5 to 10 ug/mL. Memory CD4+ T cells that did not respond, being CD40L-negative, CD69-negative and CD45RO-high, were sorted as memory populations depleted of antigen-responding cells. The immunoSEQ hsTCRB assay version 4, run in survey mode, was used to sequence TCRbeta repertoires from genomic DNA. TCRdb holds this immuneACCESS table with in-frame rearrangements only. Some clones are missing; in checked studies, unresolved V genes explain under half, and the rest has no known cause. A total of 25,000 to 30,000 clones appear in this sample, around 82% of them only once. The ten largest account for 0.65% to 0.85% of the sample.

The sequencing used CD4+ T cells sorted from PBMCs after approximately 20-hour stimulation, collected from a patient who received antiretroviral therapy. The sample's cell subset or site, from its label and the paper: CD40L-CD69- CD45RO-high memory CD4 T cells not responding to CMV lysate. Receptor source: an adult woman with HIV who was CMV-seropositive.

In this sample, this clone turned up once. V is TRBV5-1 and J is TRBJ2-2; D might be TRBD1 (6 bases). The germline gives CDR1 SGHRS, CDR2 YFSETQ. The CDR3 has 16 amino acids. The ends were cut back, 4 bases at V and 2 bases at J, with 15 bases in the middle. The CDR3, as DNA: TGCGCCAGCAGCATGACAGGTCTTACCAACACCGGGGAGCTGTTTTTT. It translates to CASSMTGLTNTGELFF.

CDR3 region: CASRQTRNTEAFF. The DNA of the CDR3 is TGTGCCAGCAGGCAGACACGAAACACTGAAGCTTTCTTT. The gene calls are TRBV7-2 and TRBJ1-1; D is undetermined. Germline loops: CDR1 SGHTA, CDR2 FQGNSA. This CDR3 has 13 amino acids. The germline V and J ends were trimmed by 6 bases and 2 bases, with 10 bases remaining between them.

The chain has TRBV20-1 and TRBJ2-1; 10 nucleotides match TRBD2. The CDR3 is 15 residues long. V dropped 3 bases and J dropped 2; count of bases not matched to a gene: 4. Germline V gives CDR1 DFQATT, CDR2 SNEGSKA (reference sequence). This CDR3 is CSASTSGTTYNEQFF. CDR3 coding DNA: TGCAGTGCTAGTACTAGCGGGACCACCTACAATGAGCAGTTCTTC.

The genes are TRBV19 and TRBJ1-6; 10 bases line up with TRBD1. The CDR3 consists of 13 residues. From germline, CDR1 is LNHDA and CDR2 SQIVND (reference sequence). V lost 6 bases and J lost 8; bases outside the gene matches: 1. CDR3 nucleotide sequence: TGTGCCAGTAGAGGGACAGGGGATTCACCCCTCCACTTT. Protein product: CASRGTGDSPLHF.

The rearrangement uses TRBV7-2 and TRBJ2-7, with D hard to call. The germline V gene has CDR1 SGHTA and CDR2 FQGNSA. This CDR3 contains 14 residues. Trimming cost V 5 bases and J 6 bases, with 17 bases left between them. The CDR3 DNA follows: TGTGCCAGCAGCCCGGACCCCCTAAAAGCCGAGCAGTACTTC. This codes for CASSPDPLKAEQYF.

This chain links TRBV7-6 with TRBJ2-2; 10 nucleotides agree with TRBD2. Germline CDR1 is SGHVS and CDR2 is FNYEAQ. The CDR3 loop spans 17 amino acids. The trim removed 1 base at V and 4 bases at J, leaving 6 bases unmatched. The CDR3 protein is CASSLGLAGDSTGELFF. The CDR3 bases are TGTGCCAGCAGCTTAGGCCTAGCGGGGGATAGCACCGGGGAGCTGTTTTTT.

This clone was detected only once. The chain uses TRBV5-1 and TRBJ2-3; D unresolved. Looked up from germline, CDR1 is SGHRS and CDR2 is YFSETQ. This CDR3 spans 14 amino acids. V gave up 2 bases and J gave up 2 bases, with 9 bases separating them. DNA of the CDR3: TGCGCCAGCAGCTTATATTCCCCCACAGATACGCAGTATTTT. Protein product: CASSLYSPTDTQYF.

This clone was observed a single time. The chain joins TRBV7-8 to TRBJ1-4; D is unresolved. This CDR3 comprises 15 residues. Germline V lookup: CDR1 SGHVS, CDR2 FQNEAQ. V shed 0 bases and J shed 4 bases, with 9 bases lying between them. The DNA for the CDR3 is TGTGCCAGCAGCTTAGCACAGATATATAATGAAAAACTGTTTTTT. Protein: CASSLAQIYNEKLFF.

This chain joins TRBV27 and TRBJ1-2; TRBD1 might be the D (6 bases). CDR3 length equals 15 residues. Germline V CDR1 and CDR2: MNHEY, SMNVEV (reference sequence). Trimming left V 6 bases short and J 4 bases short, with 18 bases between. The CDR3 nucleotides read TGTGCCAGCAGGCGGACAGACTCAGACGTCTATGGCTACACCTTC. Translated: CASRRTDSDVYGYTF.

The rearrangement links TRBV24-1 to TRBJ1-2; D is unclear. The CDR3 consists of 13 residues. The V and J ends lost 1 base and 4 bases respectively, with 6 bases between them. CDR1 is KGHDR, CDR2 SFDVKD, per germline. The CDR3, as DNA: TGTGCCACCAGTGATTTCGCAAGCTATGGCTACACCTTC. This gives the protein CATSDFASYGYTF.

The genes are TRBV30 and TRBJ1-1; D perhaps matches TRBD1 (5 bases). The V end was cut by 4 bases, the J end by 8 bases, with 14 bases between. This CDR3 region has 12 residues. Germline CDR1 is GTSNPN and CDR2 is SVGIG (reference sequence). The CDR3 DNA reads TGTGCCTGGATGAGGTCGGCAGGGGAAGCTTTCTTT. It yields the protein CAWMRSAGEAFF.

This clone was seen a single time. The chain employs TRBV19 and TRBJ2-1; 7 positions agree with TRBD1. The CDR3 runs 15 residues. J gave up 7 bases and V 6 bases, and 12 bases lay outside the gene matches. From germline, CDR1 is LNHDA and CDR2 SQIVND (reference sequence). CDR3 bases: TGTGCCAGTAGCCGAAAGGACAGGCTTGGGAATGAGCAGTTCTTC. It specifies CASSRKDRLGNEQFF. Drawing the rest from reference TRBV19 and TRBJ2-1, the complete variable domain is DGGITQSPKYLFRKEGQNVTLSCEQNLNHDAMYWYRQDPGQGLRLIYYSQIVNDFQKGDIAEGYSVSREKKESFPLTVTSAQKNPTAFYLCASSRKDRLGNEQFFGPGTRLTVL.

This chain uses TRBV6-2 or TRBV6-3 with TRBJ2-5; 9 bases fit TRBD2. This CDR3 is built from 14 residues. Per the germline V gene, CDR1 is MNHEY and CDR2 is SVGEGT. V shed 5 bases, J shed 2 bases, and the junction held 3 bases outside the gene matches. The DNA for the CDR3 is TGTGCCAGCAGTCGCGGGGGGGCTCAAGAGACCCAGTACTTC. As protein: CASSRGGAQETQYF.

The J gene is TRBJ2-7, the V gene TRBV30; the D is unclear. The germline V gene has CDR1 GTSNPN and CDR2 SVGIG (reference sequence). The length of the CDR3 is 14 residues. V shed 0 bases and J shed 1 base, with 10 bases lying between them. For the CDR3, the DNA is TGTGCCTGGAGTGTAGGCAGCATTTCCTACGAGCAGTACTTC. It encodes CAWSVGSISYEQYF.